This T cell receptor beta chain was sequenced for a study of OX40 agonist ivuxolimab in advanced cancers. As for the study in general: Patients were infused with ivuxolimab every 2 weeks at 0.01 to 10 mg/kg. A mean age of around 60 years, range roughly 20 to 79, was recorded, and 82.7% were male.

Patients were ruled out by autoimmune disease history or systemic immunosuppression. CDR1 is SGHNT, CDR2 YYREEE, per germline (reference sequence). The CDR3 totals 12 residues. V was shortened by 2 bases and J by 9 bases, with 9 bases between the two germline ends. As concerns this clone: Its target is unknown.

Study results and limitations: Among the lowest peripheral clonal expansion occurred in 0.1-3.0 mg/kg partial responders.

Assay: immunoSEQ multiplex PCR; the TCRdb copy retains only in-frame clones and omits some. The sample comprises some 19,000 clones, 79% of which are singletons, and about 30% rests with the top ten. The TCR sequence derives from an adult with an advanced solid tumor such as melanoma, head and neck, liver or kidney cancer. The V call is TRBV5-4, the J call TRBJ2-1, with D unresolved. The sample here was CD4+ or CD8+ T cells sorted from blood, taken in a trial of the OX40 agonist ivuxolimab. The CDR3: CASSFAPSEQFF. CDR3 bases: TGTGCCAGCAGCTTTGCCCCATCTGAGCAGTTCTTC.